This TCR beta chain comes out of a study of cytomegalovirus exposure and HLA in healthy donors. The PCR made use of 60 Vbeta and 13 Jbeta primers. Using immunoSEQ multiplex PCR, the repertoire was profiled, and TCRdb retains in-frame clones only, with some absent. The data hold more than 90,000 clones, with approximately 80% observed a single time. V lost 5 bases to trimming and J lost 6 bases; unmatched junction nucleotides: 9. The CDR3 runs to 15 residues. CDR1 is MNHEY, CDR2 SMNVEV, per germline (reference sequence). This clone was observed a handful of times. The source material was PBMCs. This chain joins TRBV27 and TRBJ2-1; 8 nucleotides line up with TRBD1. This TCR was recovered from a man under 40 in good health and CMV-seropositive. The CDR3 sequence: CASSIQGGQVNEQFF. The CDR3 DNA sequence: TGTGCCAGCAGTATACAGGGGGGTCAGGTCAATGAGCAGTTCTTC.